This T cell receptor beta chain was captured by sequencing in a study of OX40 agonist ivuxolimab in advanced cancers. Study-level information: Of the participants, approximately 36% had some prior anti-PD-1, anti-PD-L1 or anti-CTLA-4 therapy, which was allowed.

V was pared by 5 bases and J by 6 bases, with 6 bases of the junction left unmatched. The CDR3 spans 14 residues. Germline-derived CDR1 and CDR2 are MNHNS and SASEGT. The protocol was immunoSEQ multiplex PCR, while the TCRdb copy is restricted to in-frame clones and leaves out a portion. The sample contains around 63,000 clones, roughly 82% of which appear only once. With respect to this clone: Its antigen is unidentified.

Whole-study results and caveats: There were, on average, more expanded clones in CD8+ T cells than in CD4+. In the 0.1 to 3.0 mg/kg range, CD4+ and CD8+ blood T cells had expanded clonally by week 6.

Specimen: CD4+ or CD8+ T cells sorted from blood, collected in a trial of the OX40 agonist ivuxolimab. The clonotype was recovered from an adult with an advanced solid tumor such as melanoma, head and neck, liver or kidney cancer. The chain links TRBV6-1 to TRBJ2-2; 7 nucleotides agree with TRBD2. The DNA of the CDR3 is TGTGCCAGCAGTTTGGGGGGGGTTGCCGGGGAGCTGTTTTTT. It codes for CASSLGGVAGELFF.